This TCR beta chain was sequenced for a study of blood T cell repertoires in COVID-19. Produced via immunoSEQ multiplex PCR; TCRdb's table is partial and in-frame only. The sample holds hundreds of thousands of clones, 83% seen once. The CDR3 totals 12 residues. Germline CDR1 GTSNPN, CDR2 SVGIG (reference sequence). The J segment lost 5 bases and the V segment lost 8 bases, leaving 4 bases of the junction unmatched. The sample consisted of PBMCs or T cells enriched from blood (not recorded which). The genes are TRBV30 and TRBJ2-2; 8 nucleotides agree with TRBD1. The receptor comes from a woman between 45 and 60 years old who had been exposed to COVID-19. The chain's CDR3 is CAGQGRTGELFF. The CDR3 nucleotides read TGTGCCGGACAGGGTCGGACCGGGGAGCTGTTTTTT.